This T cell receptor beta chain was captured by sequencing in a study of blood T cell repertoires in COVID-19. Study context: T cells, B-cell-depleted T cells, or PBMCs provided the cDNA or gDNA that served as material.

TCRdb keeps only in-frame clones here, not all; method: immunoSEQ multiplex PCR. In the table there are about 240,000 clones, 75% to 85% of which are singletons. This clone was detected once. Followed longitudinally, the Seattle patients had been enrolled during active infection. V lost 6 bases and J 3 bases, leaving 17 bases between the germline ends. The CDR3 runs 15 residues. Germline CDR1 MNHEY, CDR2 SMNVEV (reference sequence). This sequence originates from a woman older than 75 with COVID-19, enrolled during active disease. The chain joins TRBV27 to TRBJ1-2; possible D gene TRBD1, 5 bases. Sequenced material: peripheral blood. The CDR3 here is CASRPRRGYDYGYTF. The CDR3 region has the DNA TGTGCCAGCAGACCCAGAAGGGGATATGACTATGGCTACACCTTC.